This entry features one T cell receptor (beta chain) sequence. No antigen is known for it. This specimen comes from a study of T-cell memory formation after mild COVID-19. Study observations and caveats: Chiefly within CM and EM were the contracting CD4+ clones; CD8+ ones were within EMRA. From day 15 to 85, contracting clones were balanced between CD4 and CD8, whereas later expanders leaned toward CD4+.

Germline CDR1 DFQATT, CDR2 SNEGSKA (reference sequence). V was shortened by 3 bases and J by 5 bases, with 10 bases between the two germline ends. There are 12 residues in the CDR3. 5'RACE primed at constant segments yielded TCR alpha and TCR beta cDNA libraries bearing sample barcodes and UMIs. MiXCR, run by TCRdb on the 5' RACE reads, gives a single entry per CDR3 protein. Of about 410,000 distinct CDR3 sequences in the sample, approximately 18% are singletons; the top ten hold about 22%. The chain is built from TRBV20-1 and TRBJ2-5, with TRBD2 as a possible D gene (6 bases). This sequence was found in a man aged 18 to 29 who had mild COVID-19 (a few samples of this study predate the infection). Cell type and time point are not known. Sequenced input: PBMCs or a T cell subset sorted from them (not recorded which). CDR3 in amino acids: CSASVGRETQYF. The CDR3 DNA follows: TGCAGTGCTAGTGTGGGGAGGGAGACCCAGTACTTC.